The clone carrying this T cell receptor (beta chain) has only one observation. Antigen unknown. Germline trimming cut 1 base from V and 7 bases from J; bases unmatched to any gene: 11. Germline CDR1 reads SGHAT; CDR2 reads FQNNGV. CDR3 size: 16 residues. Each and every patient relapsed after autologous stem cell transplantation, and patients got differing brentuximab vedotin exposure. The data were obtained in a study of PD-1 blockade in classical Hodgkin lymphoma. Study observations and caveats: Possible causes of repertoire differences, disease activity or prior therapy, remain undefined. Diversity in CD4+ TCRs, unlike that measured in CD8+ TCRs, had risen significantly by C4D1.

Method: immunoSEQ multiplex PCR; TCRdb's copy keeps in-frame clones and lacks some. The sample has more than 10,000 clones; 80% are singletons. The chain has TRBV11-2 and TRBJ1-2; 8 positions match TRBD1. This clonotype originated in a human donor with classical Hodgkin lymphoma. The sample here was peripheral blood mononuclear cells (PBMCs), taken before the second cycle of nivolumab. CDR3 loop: CASSLVGQGLSSGYTF. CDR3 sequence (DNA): TGTGCCAGCAGCTTAGTAGGACAGGGTCTCTCTTCTGGCTACACCTTC.